One and the same sample provided the 27 T cell receptor beta chains below, sequenced in a study of shared clonotypes between healthy human individuals. Sequencing used immunoSEQ multiplex PCR; TCRdb keeps in-frame clones, though not all of them. The sample gives under 80,000 clones, about 63% of which show up once; around 52% is in the top ten. The sequenced sample consisted of memory CD8+ T cells sorted from blood. Subset noted: CD45RO+ cells pooled with CCR7-negative TemRA cells. The receptors were sampled from a man aged 25-45 years in good health.

V gene TRBV14 combines with J gene TRBJ1-2; D is perhaps TRBD1 (5 bases). The germline CDR1 and CDR2 sequences are SGHDN and FVKESK. V lost 3 bases to trimming and J lost 0 bases, with 5 bases between them. CDR3 size: 13 residues. CDR3 nucleotides: TGTGCCAGCAGCCAGGGGGCTAACTATGGCTACACCTTC. Translating it yields CASSQGANYGYTF.

In this sample, this clone turned up many times. The chain has TRBV7-9 and TRBJ2-4, with 14 bases aligning to TRBD2. CDR1 and CDR2 (germline): SEHNR, FQNEAQ (reference sequence). CDR3 length: 18 residues. V dropped 4 bases and J dropped 6; count of bases not matched to a gene: 11. CDR3 region: CASSSETGLAGAGNIQYF. The CDR3 nucleotides read TGTGCCAGCAGCTCAGAGACGGGACTAGCGGGAGCCGGAAACATTCAGTACTTC.

The chain links TRBV9 to TRBJ2-1; D might be TRBD1 (6 bases). Germline CDR1 is SGDLS and CDR2 is YYNGEE. The length of the CDR3 is 18 residues. V lost 4 bases, J lost 7 bases, and 27 bases lay in between. The CDR3 DNA is TGTGCCAGCAGCCTGGGGGTTGGAACAGGGATCTTAACAAATGAGCAGTTCTTC. Protein product: CASSLGVGTGILTNEQFF. The variable domain in full, completed from reference TRBV9 and TRBJ2-1, reads DSGVTQTPKHLITATGQRVTLRCSPRSGDLSVYWYQQSLDQGLQFLIQYYNGEERAKGNILERFSAQQFPDLHSELNLSSLELGDSALYFCASSLGVGTGILTNEQFFGPGTRLTVL.

This clone was detected only a few times. Here the CDR3 reads CASSEVGLGTEAFF. CDR3 coding DNA: TGTGCCAGCAGTGAAGTTGGGCTCGGGACTGAAGCTTTCTTT. This rearrangement joins TRBV6-1 to TRBJ1-1; D is undetermined. This CDR3 contains 14 residues. The germline gives CDR1 MNHNS, CDR2 SASEGT. V lost 1 base to trimming and J lost 5 bases, with 11 bases between them.

The chain recombines TRBV2 with TRBJ2-3; 8 bases line up with TRBD2. Germline V gene lookup returns CDR1 SNHLY and CDR2 FYNNEI. The CDR3 length is 15 residues. Losses at the gene ends were 10 bases for V and 1 base for J; bases not matched to a gene: 10. The chain's CDR3 is CATLDLAGGTDTQYF. In DNA form, the CDR3 reads TGTGCCACGCTGGATCTAGCGGGCGGCACAGATACGCAGTATTTT.

The V and J genes are TRBV28 and TRBJ2-7; D not resolved. Germline loops: CDR1 MDHEN, CDR2 SYDVKM. The germline V and J ends were trimmed by 4 bases and 0 bases, with 7 bases remaining between them. The CDR3 totals 13 residues. The CDR3 protein is CASSSLISYEQYF. In DNA form, the CDR3 reads TGTGCCAGCAGTTCCTTAATCTCCTACGAGCAGTACTTC.

As for this clone: This may be a read error, as it is one base from a much larger clone. The V and J genes are TRBV7-2 and TRBJ1-5; D not certain. The germline V gene has CDR1 SGHTA and CDR2 FQGNSA. V was clipped by 2 bases and J by 0 bases, with 2 bases between them. The CDR3 sequence is 13 residues long. The CDR3 nucleotides read TGTGCCAGCAGCTTAAATAGCAATCAGCCCCAGCATTTT. Protein: CASSLNSNQPQHF.

The chain is built from TRBV6-5 and TRBJ2-7; D assignment may be TRBD1 or TRBD2 (6 bases each). Germline V gene sequence: CDR1 MNHEY, CDR2 SVGAGI. Trimming shortened V by 9 bases and J by 5 bases, and 20 bases separated the two germline ends. The CDR3 is 14 amino acids. CDR3 sequence: CARHGIGGTNEQYF. The DNA of the CDR3 is TGTGCCAGGCATGGGATCGGGGGCACCAACGAGCAGTACTTC.

The chain links TRBV6-5 to TRBJ2-7; 7 bases map to TRBD1. Germline lookup yields CDR1 MNHEY and CDR2 SVGAGI. The CDR3 has 14 amino acids. After removal of 0 bases from V and 3 bases from J, the junction contained 2 bases not matched to a gene. This chain's CDR3 is CASSYSGDSYEQYF. The CDR3 DNA is TGTGCCAGCAGTTACTCGGGGGACAGCTACGAGCAGTACTTC.

This clone has a count of ten or more. This rearrangement joins TRBV4-2 to TRBJ2-2; D not certain. CDR1 is LGHNA and CDR2 is YNFKEQ in the germline V gene. The V gene lost 4 bases and the J gene lost 6 bases, with 9 bases spanning the gap. This CDR3 region has 13 residues. CDR3 protein: CASSPEHSGELFF. DNA of the CDR3: TGTGCCAGCAGCCCCGAGCATTCCGGGGAGCTGTTTTTT.

This clone was seen a handful of times. The chain couples TRBV27 to TRBJ2-7, with D possibly matching TRBD2 (5 bases). CDR1 is MNHEY, CDR2 SMNVEV, per germline (reference sequence). This CDR3 spans 16 amino acids. Trimming took off 0 bases at V and 2 bases at J, with 14 bases between the two ends. CDR3 region: CASSLSSGNYAYEQYF. CDR3 nucleotides: TGTGCCAGCAGTTTATCGTCCGGGAACTACGCCTACGAGCAGTACTTC.

The J gene is TRBJ2-5, the V gene TRBV5-1; tentatively, D is TRBD2 (5 bases). Per the germline V gene, CDR1 is SGHRS and CDR2 is YFSETQ. Trimming removed 0 bases at V and 1 base at J, with 16 bases between. CDR3 length equals 17 residues. DNA for the CDR3: TGCGCCAGCAGCTTGGCGGGCGGGTCAGCAACCCAAGAGACCCAGTACTTC. This encodes CASSLAGGSATQETQYF.

The rearrangement joins TRBV4-1 to TRBJ1-2; D is unclear. The ends were cut back, 0 bases at V and 0 bases at J, with 8 bases in the middle. Germline-derived CDR1 and CDR2 are MGHRA and YSYEKL. The CDR3 consists of 15 residues. The CDR3 bases are TGCGCCAGCAGCCAAGATGGGAGCGCTAACTATGGCTACACCTTC. Protein product: CASSQDGSANYGYTF.

This clone was recorded many times. V usage is TRBV6-9 and J usage is TRBJ2-4; D is unclear. This CDR3 is 15 amino acids long. The V gene's germline CDR1 is MNHGY and CDR2 SVAAGI. V dropped 3 bases and J dropped 1 base, with 10 bases sitting between them. The DNA for the CDR3 is TGTGCCAGCAGTTACTCGACTGGGGCCAAAAACATTCAGTACTTC. Protein product: CASSYSTGAKNIQYF.

The V call is TRBV7-9, the J call TRBJ2-5, with 11 bases aligning to TRBD1. Germline CDR1 is SEHNR and CDR2 is FQNEAQ (reference sequence). The CDR3 has 18 amino acids. Trimming at V came to 4 bases and at J to 0 bases, leaving 10 bases not matched to a gene. As DNA, the CDR3 is TGTGCCAGCAGCTCTCGGGACAGGGGGACCAATCACCAAGAGACCCAGTACTTC. Amino acids: CASSSRDRGTNHQETQYF.

The chain couples TRBV18 to TRBJ1-1; a possible D gene is TRBD1 (5 bases). Deletions cut 2 bases from V and 2 bases from J, with 12 bases between. Per the germline V gene, CDR1 is KGHSH and CDR2 is LQKENI. The CDR3 is 15 amino acids. CDR3: CASSPGGRDNTEAFF. DNA of the CDR3: TGTGCCAGCTCACCAGGAGGCAGGGATAACACTGAAGCTTTCTTT.

This clone was seen a few times. At one boundary the junction diverges from the germline segment, which might be a read error. The gene calls are TRBV27 and TRBJ2-7, with TRBD1 identical over 7 bases. There are 11 residues in the CDR3. Germline assignment: CDR1 MNHEY and CDR2 SMNVEV (reference sequence). CDR3 DNA sequence: TGTGCCAGCAGTTTAGGGACAGAGTTATCCTTC. Its translation: CASSLGTELSF.

This clone was counted between two and nine times. The chain is built from TRBV19 and TRBJ2-7; 13 bases are a match to TRBD2. The trim removed 5 bases at V and 2 bases at J, leaving 3 bases unmatched. The germline V gene has CDR1 LNHDA and CDR2 SQIVND (reference sequence). The CDR3 covers 15 residues. CDR3 nucleotides: TGTGCCAGTAGTGGACTAGCGGGAGTACCCTACGAGCAGTACTTC. Its protein product is CASSGLAGVPYEQYF.

This rearrangement joins TRBV18 to TRBJ2-5; the D is unclear. The V end lost 6 bases, the J end lost 0 bases, and 2 bases lay between the germline ends. CDR3 length: 11 amino acids. Germline loops: CDR1 KGHSH, CDR2 LQKENI. For the CDR3, the DNA is TGTGCCAGCTCGTACCAAGAGACCCAGTACTTC. Translation: CASSYQETQYF.

This chain joins TRBV7-8 and TRBJ2-2; D not resolved. The CDR3 sequence is 18 residues long. V dropped 5 bases and J dropped 7 bases, with 26 bases sitting between them. Looked up from germline, CDR1 is SGHVS and CDR2 is FQNEAQ. The CDR3 DNA is TGTGCCAGCAGCCCCAAAGGGTCCGGGCTAGGAGTTTACGGGGAGCTGTTTTTT. This codes for CASSPKGSGLGVYGELFF.

This clone has only a few counts. Germline is not matched at one junction end, which may reflect a read error. This chain connects TRBV6-1 to TRBJ2-3, with 9 bases identical to TRBD2. CDR3 length: 15 amino acids. Germline lookup yields CDR1 MNHNS and CDR2 SASEGT. CDR3 region: CASAGPSGRPDTQYF. CDR3 in DNA: TGCGCCAGCGCGGGCCCAAGCGGGAGGCCAGATACGCAGTATTTT.

The rearrangement uses TRBV6-1 and TRBJ2-1, with 9 bases that match TRBD2. The CDR3 spans 15 residues. Germline V gene lookup returns CDR1 MNHNS and CDR2 SASEGT. V shed 2 bases and J 10 bases; nucleotides not matched to a gene: 9. The CDR3 region is CASSEWVAGAPEQFF. Here the CDR3 DNA reads TGTGCCAGCAGTGAATGGGTAGCGGGGGCACCGGAGCAGTTCTTC.

The chain recombines TRBV11-3 with TRBJ2-7, with D unclear. Germline CDR1 SGHNT, CDR2 YENEEA. The CDR3 runs to 10 residues. This CDR3 reads CASPSYEQYF. In DNA form, the CDR3 reads TGTGCAAGTCCGTCCTACGAGCAGTACTTC.

This sequence joins TRBV29-1 and TRBJ2-5; 10 bases match TRBD2. The CDR3 has 17 residues. Germline-derived CDR1 and CDR2 are SQVTM and ANQGSEA. V lost 0 bases to trimming and J lost 4 bases; unmatched junction nucleotides: 11. CDR3 protein: CSVEDRLAGVFGETQYF. For the CDR3, the DNA is TGCAGCGTTGAAGATCGGCTAGCGGGAGTATTCGGAGAGACCCAGTACTTC.

A few counts support this clone. The chain uses TRBV27 and TRBJ1-1, with 8 nucleotides matching TRBD1. Germline trimming cut 11 bases from V and 0 bases from J; bases unmatched to any gene: 2. The CDR3 length is 12 residues. Germline CDR1 MNHEY, CDR2 SMNVEV (reference sequence). The CDR3, as DNA: TGTGCCGCACAGGGGGTGAACACTGAAGCTTTCTTT. Its translation: CAAQGVNTEAFF.

This rearrangement joins TRBV15 to TRBJ2-1, with 7 bases matching TRBD1. This CDR3 contains 15 residues. Trimming removed 1 base from V and 2 bases from J; junction bases left unmatched: 2. CDR1 and CDR2 (germline): LNHNV, YYDKDF (reference sequence). The CDR3 loop reads CATSRGQGTYNEQFF. The CDR3 DNA sequence: TGTGCCACCAGCAGAGGACAGGGAACCTACAATGAGCAGTTCTTC.

The chain uses TRBV15 and TRBJ2-2, with D perhaps matching TRBD1 (5 bases). Trimming took 5 bases from V and 4 from J, leaving 29 bases between them. Per the germline V gene, CDR1 is LNHNV and CDR2 is YYDKDF (reference sequence). The CDR3 is 20 amino acids. CDR3 in DNA: TGTGCCACCAGCGTCCAGAACGAGGAAGGGGCAGGTGTCTTCACCGGGGAGCTGTTTTTT. Protein product: CATSVQNEEGAGVFTGELFF.